The 26 T cell receptor beta chains in this list originate from one sample, sequenced in a study of cytomegalovirus exposure and HLA in healthy donors. A multiplex PCR was run with 60 Vbeta primers and 13 Jbeta primers. Some clones are missing from TCRdb's copy, which holds only in-frame ones; the method was immunoSEQ multiplex PCR. The sample lists approximately 110,000 clones, 70% to 75% occurring once. The sequenced material came from PBMCs. These receptor sequences come from a man between 40 and 49 years old in good health and CMV-seronegative.

The chain has TRBV7-8 and TRBJ2-2; tentative D call: TRBD1 (5 bases). The length of the CDR3 is 14 residues. From germline, CDR1 is SGHVS and CDR2 FQNEAQ. V lost 2 bases and J lost 3, with 7 bases in between. DNA of the CDR3: TGTGCCAGCAGCTTAAAAGGGGACACCGGGGAGCTGTTTTTT. Translating gives CASSLKGDTGELFF.

V is TRBV4-1 and J is TRBJ1-3; TRBD1 matches 7 bases. Trimming at V came to 4 bases and at J to 1 base, leaving 7 bases not matched to a gene. CDR1 and CDR2 from the germline V gene are MGHRA and YSYEKL. This CDR3 has 16 amino acids. Here the CDR3 DNA reads TGCGCCAGCAGCCGGGCAGGGGGTAATTCTGGAAACACCATATATTTT. Translation gives CASSRAGGNSGNTIYF.

The chain joins TRBV18 to TRBJ2-1, with TRBD2 as a possible D gene (5 bases). Looked up from germline, CDR1 is KGHSH and CDR2 is LQKENI. CDR3 length: 14 residues. Trimming took off 3 bases at V and 9 bases at J, with 15 bases between the two ends. The CDR3 sequence: CASSPAPGGSEQFF. The CDR3 DNA sequence: TGTGCCAGCTCACCCGCCCCTGGCGGGTCTGAGCAGTTCTTC.

The chain combines TRBV5-5 with TRBJ1-6; D possibly corresponds to TRBD1 (6 bases). V dropped 4 bases and J dropped 0 bases, with 14 bases sitting between them. Germline CDR1 SGHKS, CDR2 YYEKEE (reference sequence). There are 17 residues in the CDR3. The CDR3 DNA reads TGTGCCAGCAGCCCCGGGACACAGAGCTCCTATAATTCACCCCTCCACTTT. Its protein is CASSPGTQSSYNSPLHF.

The V and J genes are TRBV9 and TRBJ1-1; a possible D gene is TRBD1 (5 bases). Trimming shortened V by 4 bases and J by 11 bases, and 15 bases separated the two germline ends. CDR3 length: 12 amino acids. Germline loops: CDR1 SGDLS, CDR2 YYNGEE. The chain's CDR3 is CASSSGPRGAFF. The CDR3 bases are TGTGCCAGCAGCTCGGGACCCCGGGGGGCTTTCTTT. Variable domain in full (rest from reference TRBV9 and TRBJ1-1): DSGVTQTPKHLITATGQRVTLRCSPRSGDLSVYWYQQSLDQGLQFLIQYYNGEERAKGNILERFSAQQFPDLHSELNLSSLELGDSALYFCASSSGPRGAFFGQGTRLTVV.

The chain employs TRBV7-3 and TRBJ2-5, with TRBD2 matching over 11 bases. The CDR3 loop spans 15 amino acids. CDR1 and CDR2 from the germline V gene are SGHTA and FQGTGA. V was clipped by 4 bases and J by 4 bases; unmatched bases: 5. This CDR3 is CASSSSGGLGETQYF. The CDR3 DNA reads TGTGCCAGCAGCTCTAGCGGGGGGTTGGGAGAGACCCAGTACTTC. Variable domain in full (rest from reference TRBV7-3 and TRBJ2-5): GAGVSQTPSNKVTEKGKYVELRCDPISGHTALYWYRQSLGQGPEFLIYFQGTGAADDSGLPNDRFFAVRPEGSVSTLKIQRTERGDSAVYLCASSSSGGLGETQYFGPGTRLLVL.

The chain joins TRBV23-1 to TRBJ1-5, with TRBD1 identical over 7 bases. TRBV23-1 is an open reading frame whose function is uncertain. V lost 0 bases to trimming and J lost 1 base; unmatched junction nucleotides: 3. The CDR3 extends over 16 amino acids. The CDR3 DNA sequence: TGCGCCAGCAGTCAATCGACAGGGTTGAGCAATCAGCCCCAGCATTTT. Translation: CASSQSTGLSNQPQHF.

V is TRBV30 and J is TRBJ2-1, with 10 bases lining up with TRBD2. Germline V gene data show CDR1 as GTSNPN and CDR2 as SVGIG (reference sequence). Trimming took 1 base from V and 8 from J; bases not matched to a gene: 8. This CDR3 region has 15 residues. This CDR3 is CAWSGAGGPFYEQFF. CDR3 coding DNA: TGTGCCTGGAGTGGAGCGGGAGGGCCCTTCTATGAGCAGTTCTTC. The entire variable domain, with the rest obtained from reference TRBV30 and TRBJ2-1, is as follows: SQTIHQWPATLVQPVGSPLSLECTVEGTSNPNLYWYRQAAGRGLQLLFYSVGIGQISSEVPQNLSASRPQDRQFILSSKKLLLSDSGFYLCAWSGAGGPFYEQFFGPGTRLTVL.

The chain links TRBV18 to TRBJ1-1; D call uncertain. Trimming left V 3 bases short and J 1 base short, with 15 bases between. Germline V gives CDR1 KGHSH, CDR2 LQKENI. This CDR3 region has 16 residues. The CDR3 DNA sequence: TGTGCCAGCTCACCCCAGTCCCAGACACAGAACACTGAAGCTTTCTTT. Encoded protein: CASSPQSQTQNTEAFF.

The rearrangement links TRBV27 to TRBJ1-6; 7 bases fit TRBD1. Germline CDR1 and CDR2: MNHEY and SMNVEV (reference sequence). CDR3 length: 19 residues. Trimming removed 7 bases from V and 0 bases from J; junction bases left unmatched: 15. Here the CDR3 reads CASTLWGQRKSSYNSPLHF. The CDR3, as DNA: TGTGCCAGCACCCTGTGGGGACAGAGAAAAAGCTCCTATAATTCACCCCTCCACTTT.

This sequence joins TRBV5-1 and TRBJ1-4; D may be TRBD1 (6 bases). Germline CDR1 SGHRS, CDR2 YFSETQ. V gave up 0 bases and J gave up 4 bases, with 22 bases separating them. This CDR3 contains 19 residues. CDR3 sequence reads: CASSLAPWKRGGYNEKLFF. CDR3 DNA: TGCGCCAGCAGCTTGGCCCCTTGGAAGAGGGGGGGTTATAATGAAAAACTGTTTTTT.

This chain joins TRBV6-5 and TRBJ2-2; no definite D call. V lost 6 bases and J 1 base, leaving 12 bases between the germline ends. Germline V lookup: CDR1 MNHEY, CDR2 SVGAGI. The CDR3 loop spans 15 amino acids. This CDR3 is CASRLSHGNTGELFF. The CDR3 coding sequence is TGTGCCAGCAGACTATCGCATGGGAACACCGGGGAGCTGTTTTTT.

The chain has TRBV27 and TRBJ2-5; the D gene is possibly TRBD2 (6 bases). Germline V gene sequence: CDR1 MNHEY, CDR2 SMNVEV (reference sequence). The length of the CDR3 is 13 residues. Trimming stripped 4 bases from V and 1 base from J, with 7 bases between. CDR3 amino acids: CASSWGVQETQYF. CDR3 nucleotide sequence: TGTGCCAGCAGTTGGGGGGTCCAAGAGACCCAGTACTTC.

The gene calls are TRBV29-1 and TRBJ1-1; no firm D call. This CDR3 comprises 11 residues. Germline values: CDR1 SQVTM, CDR2 ANQGSEA. V was trimmed by 7 bases and J by 2 bases, leaving 8 bases between them. The CDR3 sequence is CSEQRNTEAFF. CDR3 coding DNA: TGCAGCGAACAGAGAAACACTGAAGCTTTCTTT.

This clone appeared many times. V and J are TRBV5-1 and TRBJ1-2; D call uncertain. Germline V lookup: CDR1 SGHRS, CDR2 YFSETQ. The ends were cut back, 0 bases at V and 6 bases at J, with 6 bases in the middle. The length of the CDR3 is 12 residues. Written as DNA, the CDR3 is TGCGCCAGCAGCTTGGTCGGGGATGGCTACACCTTC. Its protein product is CASSLVGDGYTF.

The chain recombines TRBV6-5 with TRBJ2-6; the D is unclear. Germline V gene lookup returns CDR1 MNHEY and CDR2 SVGAGI. The CDR3 covers 16 residues. The V end was cut by 2 bases, the J end by 3 bases, with 11 bases between. The DNA for the CDR3 is TGTGCCAGCAGTTACGGCAACAACCTTGGGGCCAACGTCCTGACTTTC. Its translation: CASSYGNNLGANVLTF.

The chain recombines TRBV5-1 with TRBJ2-5; 9 bases fit TRBD1. The CDR3 consists of 13 residues. V trimming: 6 bases; J trimming: 5 bases; junction bases outside the gene matches: 5. Germline CDR1 and CDR2: SGHRS and YFSETQ. The DNA of the CDR3 is TGCGCCAGCATGGGACAGGGTTTGGAGACCCAGTACTTC. Residues: CASMGQGLETQYF. Combining the CDR3 with reference TRBV5-1 and TRBJ2-5 gives the whole variable domain KAGVTQTPRYLIKTRGQQVTLSCSPISGHRSVSWYQQTPGQGLQFLFEYFSETQRNKGNFPGRFSGRQFSNSRSEMNVSTLELGDSALYLCASMGQGLETQYFGPGTRLLVL.

This chain links TRBV14 with TRBJ2-7; D is perhaps TRBD1 (6 bases). V lost 5 bases, J lost 3 bases, and 17 bases lay in between. The CDR3 spans 15 residues. CDR1 SGHDN and CDR2 FVKESK come from the germline V gene. The DNA for the CDR3 is TGTGCCAGCAGCTCTCGACAGGTGGGCCTCTACGAGCAGTACTTC. Amino acids: CASSSRQVGLYEQYF.

The chain recombines TRBV19 with TRBJ1-1; possible D gene TRBD1, 5 bases. This CDR3 has 14 amino acids. Germline loops: CDR1 LNHDA, CDR2 SQIVND (reference sequence). Trimming took off 1 base at V and 2 bases at J, with 8 bases between the two ends. The CDR3 DNA reads as TGTGCCAGTAGTATAGGGGGCCGTAACACTGAAGCTTTCTTT. Encoded protein: CASSIGGRNTEAFF.

The genes are TRBV5-6 and TRBJ1-1, with a weak D call TRBD1 (5 bases). The CDR3 covers 13 residues. CDR1 is SGHDT, CDR2 YYEEEE, per germline. Between the trimmed V and J ends, which lost 5 bases and 3 bases, there was a span of 11 bases. CDR3 sequence: CASRWGLHTEAFF. The CDR3 DNA sequence: TGTGCCAGCAGGTGGGGCCTACACACTGAAGCTTTCTTT.

The chain couples TRBV11-3 to TRBJ2-7; no reliable D call. The germline gives CDR1 SGHNT, CDR2 YENEEA. This CDR3 has 15 residues. The V gene lost 2 bases and the J gene lost 0 bases, with 11 bases spanning the gap. Here the CDR3 reads CASSLPQVYSYEQYF. The CDR3 DNA follows: TGTGCCAGCAGCTTACCCCAGGTCTACTCCTACGAGCAGTACTTC.

This chain's CDR3 is CASSLAAGAPEQYF. Written as DNA, the CDR3 is TGTGCCAGCAGTTTAGCGGCGGGAGCCCCCGAGCAGTACTTC. The chain uses TRBV27 and TRBJ2-7, with TRBD2 matching over 7 bases. The germline V gene encodes CDR1 MNHEY and CDR2 SMNVEV (reference sequence). V shed 2 bases and J 6 bases; nucleotides not matched to a gene: 7. The CDR3 spans 14 residues.

This clone was seen more than once but under ten times. V and J are TRBV6-4 and TRBJ2-3; TRBD2 matches at 12 bases. V dropped 10 bases and J dropped 2; count of bases not matched to a gene: 1. The germline gives CDR1 MRHNA, CDR2 SNTAGT. The CDR3 totals 13 residues. This CDR3 reads CATSGRATDTQYF. The CDR3 DNA reads TGTGCCACTAGCGGGAGGGCCACAGATACGCAGTATTTT.

As concerns this clone: The identical CDR3 is also encoded by other nucleotide sequences in the sample. The chain recombines TRBV9 with TRBJ1-1, with D hard to call. Germline V lookup: CDR1 SGDLS, CDR2 YYNGEE. CDR3 length: 13 residues. The V and J ends lost 0 bases and 1 base respectively, with 4 bases between them. In DNA form, the CDR3 reads TGTGCCAGCAGCGTAGGTCGGAACACTGAAGCTTTCTTT. This sequence encodes CASSVGRNTEAFF. The full variable domain, with the rest looked up from reference TRBV9 and TRBJ1-1, is DSGVTQTPKHLITATGQRVTLRCSPRSGDLSVYWYQQSLDQGLQFLIQYYNGEERAKGNILERFSAQQFPDLHSELNLSSLELGDSALYFCASSVGRNTEAFFGQGTRLTVV.

The chain has TRBV15 and TRBJ2-2, with TRBD2 matching 8 bases. The CDR3 covers 15 residues. V dropped 4 bases and J dropped 1; count of bases not matched to a gene: 2. Germline V gene data show CDR1 as LNHNV and CDR2 as YYDKDF (reference sequence). CDR3 sequence: CATSTGGGNTGELFF. CDR3 nucleotides: TGTGCCACCAGCACCGGGGGGGGGAACACCGGGGAGCTGTTTTTT.

This chain joins TRBV7-9 and TRBJ1-6; 7 bases are a match to TRBD1. The CDR3 is 16 amino acids. The V gene's germline CDR1 is SEHNR and CDR2 FQNEAQ (reference sequence). The trim removed 2 bases at V and 6 bases at J, leaving 7 bases unmatched. DNA for the CDR3: TGTGCCAGCAGCTTATCGACAGGGCAGGGTAATTCACCCCTCCACTTT. Amino acids: CASSLSTGQGNSPLHF.